The source of this TCR beta chain is a study of response to subunit inactivated influenza vaccine. A few counts support this clonotype. What it binds is not known. The junction had 7 bases not matched to a gene; V was cut back by 1 base and J by 4 bases. This CDR3 region has 17 residues. The germline gives CDR1 LGHNA, CDR2 YNFKEQ. Study results and limitations: Researchers suggested that each seasonal influenza vaccination recruits few new T cells.

Using its own MiXCR run on the RT-PCR reads, TCRdb lists one record per CDR3 protein. The sample has more than 150,000 distinct CDR3 sequences, 7.5% to 10% seen once. Here the sequenced sample was non-naive T cells sorted from PBMCs, taken on the day of vaccination. This receptor was taken from a man in his fifties or sixties who received an inactivated influenza vaccine. The V gene is TRBV4-2, the J gene TRBJ1-3, with 10 bases aligning to TRBD1. This chain's CDR3 is CASSQGLTGGAGNTIYF. The CDR3 DNA follows: TGTGCCAGCAGCCAAGGATTGACAGGGGGCGCGGGAAACACCATATATTTT.